This T cell receptor beta chain was identified during a study of human T cells and chemical hapten exposure. Study information: TCR yields per sample varied, mainly owing to small pooled library volume differences. General study points: Donors were affected by alopecia, so their immune reaction might vary from that of healthy individuals.

The CDR3 loop spans 14 amino acids. The ends lost 3 bases at V and 3 bases at J; junction bases unmatched: 7. Germline CDR1 DFQATT, CDR2 SNEGSKA (reference sequence). Points on this clonotype: Its antigen is unknown.

In the original processing: 96,000 or so TCRs per sample was the median, with a range of 23,224 to 690,600. TCRdb independently ran MiXCR on the RACE reads; one entry per CDR3 protein. It is TCRdb's table, rather than the study itself, that gives the V and J calls and clone size. This table has roughly 200,000 distinct CDR3 sequences, 20% to 25% appearing once. Time point given: patch test 1, 2 weeks after DPC sensitization. Stated treatment: therapeutic diphenylcyclopropenone sensitization with weekly scalp DPC. The chain links TRBV20-1 to TRBJ1-2; TRBD1 agrees at 7 bases. The TCR sequence derives from a woman in her fifties or sixties with alopecia areata. Some clones in this sample may be carry-over from other donors' samples. The source was whole blood, collected in connection with sensitization to the hapten diphenylcyclopropenone (DPC). The CDR3, as DNA: TGCAGTGCTAGGGAGACAGGGTTAGACTATGGCTACACCTTC. Residues: CSARETGLDYGYTF.